The source of this T cell receptor (beta chain) is a study of control samples from healthy donors and cancer patients. The CDR3 is 18 residues long. Trimming stripped 2 bases from V and 5 bases from J, with 22 bases between. CDR1 is MNHNS, CDR2 SASEGT, per germline. Clones were sequenced by immunoSEQ multiplex PCR, and TCRdb holds only the in-frame ones, with some missing. The table shows just under 75,000 clones, with more than 85% occurring only once. Sequenced sample: blood. V is TRBV6-1 and J is TRBJ2-1; D possibly matches TRBD1 or TRBD2 (7 bases each). The TCR originated in a woman aged 50 to 60 in good health. CDR3 protein: CASSERGGQSGRNNEQFF. Here the CDR3 DNA reads TGTGCCAGCAGTGAAAGGGGGGGACAGTCAGGGAGGAACAATGAGCAGTTCTTC.